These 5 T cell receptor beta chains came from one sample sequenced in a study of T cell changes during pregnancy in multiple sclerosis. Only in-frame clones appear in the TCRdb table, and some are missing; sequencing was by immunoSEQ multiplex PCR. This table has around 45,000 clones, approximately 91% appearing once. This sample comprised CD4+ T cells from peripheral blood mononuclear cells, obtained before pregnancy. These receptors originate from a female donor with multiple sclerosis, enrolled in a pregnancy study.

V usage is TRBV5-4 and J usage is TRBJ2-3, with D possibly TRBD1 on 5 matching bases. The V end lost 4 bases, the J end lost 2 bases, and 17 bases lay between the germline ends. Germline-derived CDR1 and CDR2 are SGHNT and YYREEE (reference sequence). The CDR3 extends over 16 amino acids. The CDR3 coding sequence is TGTGCCAGCAGCGGGCCCAGACAGACCCTCACAGATACGCAGTATTTT. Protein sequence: CASSGPRQTLTDTQYF.

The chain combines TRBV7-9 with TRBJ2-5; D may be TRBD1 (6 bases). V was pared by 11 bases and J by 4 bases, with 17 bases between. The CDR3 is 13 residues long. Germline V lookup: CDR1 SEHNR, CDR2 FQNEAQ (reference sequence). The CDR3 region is CAGGRGRGETQYF. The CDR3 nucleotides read TGTGCCGGAGGACGGGGCAGGGGAGAGACCCAGTACTTC.

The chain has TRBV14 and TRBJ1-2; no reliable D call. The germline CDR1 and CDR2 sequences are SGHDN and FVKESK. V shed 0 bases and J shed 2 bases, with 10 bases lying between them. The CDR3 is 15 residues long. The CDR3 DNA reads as TGTGCCAGCAGCCAAGATGCGAACCTAAACTATGGCTACACCTTC. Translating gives CASSQDANLNYGYTF.

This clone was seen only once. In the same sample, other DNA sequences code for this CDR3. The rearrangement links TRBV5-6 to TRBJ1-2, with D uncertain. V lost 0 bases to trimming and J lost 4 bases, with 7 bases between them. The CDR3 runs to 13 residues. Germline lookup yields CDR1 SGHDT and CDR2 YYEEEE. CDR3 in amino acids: CASSLVAAYGYTF. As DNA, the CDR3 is TGTGCCAGCAGCTTGGTGGCCGCCTATGGCTACACCTTC.

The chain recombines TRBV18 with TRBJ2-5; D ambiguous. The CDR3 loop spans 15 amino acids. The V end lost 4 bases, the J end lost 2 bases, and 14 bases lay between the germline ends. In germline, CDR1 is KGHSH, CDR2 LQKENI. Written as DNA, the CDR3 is TGTGCCAGCTCACGTCAGGCCGTCTCTCAAGAGACCCAGTACTTC. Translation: CASSRQAVSQETQYF. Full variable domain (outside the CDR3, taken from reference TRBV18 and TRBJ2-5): NAGVMQNPRHLVRRRGQEARLRCSPMKGHSHVYWYRQLPEEGLKFMVYLQKENIIDESGMPKERFSAEFPKEGPSILRIQQVVRGDSAAYFCASSRQAVSQETQYFGPGTRLLVL.